This passage covers 14 T cell receptor beta chains from one sample sequenced in a study of blood T cell repertoires in COVID-19 (dated by TCRdb to 2019 to 2021). Receptors were amplified or captured by the immunoSEQ multiplex PCR assay. This immuneACCESS table, as held by TCRdb, lists in-frame sequences with V and J called but not all clones. Of the missing ones, under half trace to an unresolved V gene in checked studies; the others have no known cause. For this sample there are hundreds of thousands of clones; roughly nine tenths appear just once. The top ten clonotypes cover under 4% of the sample. Sequenced material: peripheral blood. The receptors here all came from a woman in her 30s with COVID-19, enrolled during active disease.

This chain's CDR3 is CASSAGAGHSIEQYF. The CDR3 DNA reads TGTGCCAGCTCGGCAGGAGCGGGGCACTCCATCGAGCAGTACTTC. This chain uses TRBV18 with TRBJ2-7; 7 bases are shared with TRBD2. J lost 6 bases, V lost 6 bases, and 14 bases had no gene match. This CDR3 contains 15 residues. The germline CDR1 and CDR2 sequences are KGHSH and LQKENI.

The chain combines TRBV2 with TRBJ1-1; D is possibly TRBD1 (6 bases). Trimming left V 5 bases short and J 11 bases short, with 15 bases between. Looked up from germline, CDR1 is SNHLY and CDR2 is FYNNEI. The CDR3 spans 12 residues. The CDR3 DNA sequence: TGTGCCAGCAGTCCAACAGGGCCCGGGGCTTTCTTT. Amino acids: CASSPTGPGAFF.

V gene TRBV3-1 (or the pseudogene TRBV3-2) combines with J gene TRBJ2-5; the match to TRBD2 covers 10 bases. Germline CDR1 is LGHDT and CDR2 is YNNKEL (reference sequence). This CDR3 contains 18 residues. The J segment lost 4 bases and the V segment lost 1 base, leaving 12 bases of the junction unmatched. In DNA form, the CDR3 reads TGTGCCAGCAGCCAAGTGTATTTAGCGGGGGGCACGACAGAGACCCAGTACTTC. Translated: CASSQVYLAGGTTETQYF.

A word on this clone: A junction boundary mismatches the germline segment, possibly from a read error. The gene calls are TRBV2 and TRBJ2-1; 10 bases are a match to TRBD2. The CDR3 extends over 15 amino acids. Germline V gives CDR1 SNHLY, CDR2 FYNNEI. The CDR3 region has the DNA TGTGCCAGCACCTTACTAGCGGGATCCTTCAATGAGCAGTTCTTC. This codes for CASTLLAGSFNEQFF.

The gene calls are TRBV7-9 and TRBJ2-7; D call uncertain. The CDR3 has 14 amino acids. The germline CDR1 and CDR2 sequences are SEHNR and FQNEAQ (reference sequence). Between the trimmed V and J ends, which lost 0 bases and 2 bases, there was a span of 8 bases. CDR3 DNA: TGTGCCAGCAGCTTAGCAGACACTGCCTACGAGCAGTACTTC. Translated: CASSLADTAYEQYF.

The chain has TRBV19 and TRBJ1-6, with D possibly matching TRBD1 (5 bases). V lost 1 base and J 7 bases, leaving 8 bases between the germline ends. CDR1 LNHDA and CDR2 SQIVND come from the germline V gene (reference sequence). The CDR3 totals 14 residues. The CDR3 coding sequence is TGTGCCAGTAGTATAGGGCGGGGGAATTCACCCCTCCACTTT. This sequence encodes CASSIGRGNSPLHF.

The chain combines TRBV7-8 with TRBJ2-1; 11 bases are shared with TRBD2. Germline CDR1 and CDR2: SGHVS and FQNEAQ. The V and J ends lost 0 bases and 7 bases, in that order; junction bases with no gene match: 11. The length of the CDR3 is 18 residues. The CDR3 bases are TGTGCCAGCAGCTTAGCGGGGGGTACTAGCGGGGGTATTAATGAGCAGTTCTTC. Encoded protein: CASSLAGGTSGGINEQFF.

This rearrangement joins TRBV12-3 or TRBV12-4 to TRBJ1-2; a possible D gene is TRBD1 (6 bases). The CDR3 is 13 amino acids. V was shortened by 3 bases and J by 7 bases, with 12 bases between the two germline ends. The CDR3 loop reads CASSLGAVGGYTF. CDR3 nucleotide sequence: TGTGCCAGCAGTTTGGGGGCGGTAGGTGGCTACACCTTC.

The chain has TRBV12-3 or TRBV12-4 and TRBJ1-5; possible D gene TRBD1, 5 bases. V was clipped by 5 bases and J by 6 bases, with 8 bases between them. The CDR3 has 12 amino acids. This CDR3 is CASSPDTQPQHF. For the CDR3, the DNA is TGTGCCAGCAGTCCGGACACTCAGCCCCAGCATTTT.

To note about this clone: Other DNA sequences of this sample code for an identical CDR3. J is TRBJ1-1 and V is TRBV19, with 7 bases identical to TRBD1. There are 13 residues in the CDR3. J was trimmed by 4 bases and V by 4 bases; bases with no gene match: 3. In germline, CDR1 is LNHDA, CDR2 SQIVND (reference sequence). CDR3 sequence: CASSKDRVTEAFF. The CDR3 nucleotides are TGTGCCAGTAGTAAAGACAGGGTCACTGAAGCTTTCTTT.

The chain has TRBV7-6 and TRBJ2-7, with D possibly matching TRBD1 (5 bases). With 1 base removed from V and 0 bases from J, the gap between germline ends came to 10 bases. The CDR3 runs to 15 residues. Germline CDR1 and CDR2: SGHVS and FNYEAQ. CDR3 bases: TGTGCCAGCAGCTTAGAAGGGGTGGCCTCCTACGAGCAGTACTTC. It is translated as CASSLEGVASYEQYF.

The V call is TRBV5-1, the J call TRBJ2-1, with 13 positions matching TRBD2. The V segment lost 0 bases and the J segment 5 bases; nucleotides outside the gene matches: 14. Germline V gene sequence: CDR1 SGHRS, CDR2 YFSETQ. The length of the CDR3 is 20 residues. The DNA of the CDR3 is TGCGCCAGCAGCTTGGCAGGGGTAATTGGACTAGCGGGAGTTAACAATGAGCAGTTCTTC. Translation gives CASSLAGVIGLAGVNNEQFF.

The chain links TRBV10-3 to TRBJ1-1, with D possibly matching TRBD1 (5 bases). V shed 5 bases and J shed 0 bases, with 10 bases lying between them. The germline V gene encodes CDR1 ENHRY and CDR2 SYGVKD. This CDR3 is 14 amino acids long. CDR3 protein: CAISMTDMNTEAFF. As DNA, the CDR3 is TGTGCCATCAGTATGACAGATATGAACACTGAAGCTTTCTTT.

The chain recombines TRBV7-9 with TRBJ2-5; 9 bases align to TRBD1. Trimming removed 2 bases from V and 1 base from J; junction bases left unmatched: 5. In germline, CDR1 is SEHNR, CDR2 FQNEAQ (reference sequence). This CDR3 contains 16 residues. CDR3 sequence: CASSLRDRAVQETQYF. CDR3 nucleotides: TGTGCCAGCAGCTTAAGGGACAGGGCGGTCCAAGAGACCCAGTACTTC.